This TCR beta chain was recorded in a study of blood T cells in healthy people across ages (dated by TCRdb to the mid-2010s). In the study overall: In model experiments, template switching captured roughly one uniquely barcoded TCR beta cDNA molecule for every two T cells. To track age-related changes in TCR beta repertoire diversity, the study relied on deep sequencing normalized with unique cDNA molecular identifiers. The donors were split into four age groups: young (average roughly 15 years), middle-aged (about 40), aged (around 67) and long-lived (under 90). For two donors (one aged 18 to 29 and one aged 80 or older), the study analyzed two additional independent replicas of 1 million unique cDNA reads from the same blood draw.

A word on this clonotype: Its antigen target is currently unknown. Nothing much larger sits one base from this clone, and base qualities are not available.

Donors were 40 or so systemically healthy Caucasian individuals from Russia aged roughly 6 to 100 years. Each donor gave 8.5 to 10 milliliters of peripheral blood, collected into EDTA-treated Vacutainer tubes. Ficoll-Paque density-gradient centrifugation was used to isolate PBMCs, with at least 6.5 million per sample. Trizol reagent was used to extract total RNA from the PBMCs, yielding at least 5 micrograms per sample. For every donor, an aliquot of PBMCs went through flow cytometry to measure the percentages of naive CD45RAhigh/CD27high T cells. What the research found in general, with its limitations: Bulk unsorted PBMC profiling prevented conclusive comparison of naive and antigen-experienced compartments. Estimates of total diversity based on one million sequenced T cells were considered lower bounds and underestimates. Because donor CMV infection status was unknown, age-related changes in expanded clonotypes were potentially confounded. Compared with the aged group, the long-lived group had more naive CD4+ T cells, fewer expanded clones and increased TCR diversity, a pattern suggesting age selection. Observed TCR beta diversity per million T cells fell roughly linearly with age, and a significant reduction was already apparent by age roughly 40. There was a strong correlation between observed TCR beta diversity and the percentage of naive T cells measured by flow cytometry.

Library preparation employed 5' RACE. The instrument was an Illumina HiSeq 2500. The second PCR ran for roughly 6 to 11 cycles and used a J-beta primer mix along with a sample-barcoded 5' primer. Each TCR beta cDNA molecule received a unique molecular identifier from a template-switch 5' adaptor carrying 12 random nucleotides. Each sample yielded at least 2.5 million CDR3-containing paired-end reads. First-strand cDNA was synthesized from all RNA with the Mint cDNA synthesis kit, primed by a TRBC-specific oligonucleotide. All cDNA was treated with uracil-DNA glycosylase and then went through a first 18-cycle PCR with the universal primers M1SS and BC2_uni_R. The authors' analysis ran thus. For normalization, 1 million high-quality reads were randomly selected from each sample, with every read carrying a distinct molecular identifier. Reads sharing molecular identifiers were discarded rather than binned into consensus sequences. CDR3 identification, clonotype clustering and error correction used MiTCR with a Q25 quality threshold and the strictest error-elimination algorithm. A nonparametric unseen species model using Euler transformation provided a lower-bound estimate of total TCR beta diversity. The public reads were reanalyzed by TCRdb: fastp trimming at Q25, MiXCR alignment, in-frame beta chains only. Every distinct CDR3 protein forms one entry, paired with its most common genes and DNA. TCRdb, not the original authors, processed these V and J calls. Here the sample has some 890,000 distinct CDR3 sequences; about 28% occur a single time. Of the sample, 10% falls within the top ten clones.

At the junction V is shortened by 11 bases and J by 6 bases, with 14 bases in between. Including the terminal cysteine and phenylalanine, the CDR3 comprises 13 residues. Only the CDR3 portion is preserved as DNA: 39 bases, with reading frame beginning at the first base. The CDR1 and CDR2 encoded by the germline V gene are SNHLY and FYNNEI. These data also formed part of another study, on T cells of mothers and their children. The second source states: The donors were nine systemically healthy Caucasian individuals, made up of three mothers and their six children. cDNA synthesis consumed the entire amount of extracted RNA, loaded at around 1.5 ug RNA in each 15 ul reaction. Sample barcodes and 2-4 random nucleotides were added via the M1S primer in the second PCR. Over 8.5 million TCR beta CDR3 reads were obtained for each mother, and 2.5 million to 3 million reads were obtained for each child. Thymic selection similarly shapes TCR recombination output in related and unrelated pairs, with minor effect from inherited differences. Related mother-child pairs always showed normalized repertoire overlap that was slightly higher than in unrelated mother-child pairs, though the difference was never significant. No persistent microchimeric T cell clones were found, with a detection sensitivity of approximately 94 clones per million clonotypes. The study used deep NGS to compare TCR beta repertoires of mothers and children, seeking features distinguishing related mother-child pairs from unrelated individuals. On average, the children were about 12 +/- 4 years old, while the mothers were 40 +/- 4 years old. After adapter ligation was performed with NEBNext reagents, the libraries were sequenced on an Illumina HiSeq 2000 with 100+100 nt paired-end reads. Mother and child libraries were prepared a month apart and sequenced in separate runs to prevent cross-contamination. For each donor, somewhere between roughly 450,000 and 2,000,000 distinct TCR beta clonotypes were identified. Naive TCR beta clonotypes were estimated from low-frequency clonotypes matched to each donor's FACS-determined naive share, without sorting.

Sequenced material: blood. This clonotype was obtained from a woman in her thirties or forties in good health. The chain couples TRBV2 to TRBJ1-6, with a weak D call of TRBD1 (5 bases match). CDR3 region: CAGDQGGNSPLHF. The nucleotide sequence reads TGTGCCGGGGACCAAGGAGGTAATTCACCCCTCCACTTT.